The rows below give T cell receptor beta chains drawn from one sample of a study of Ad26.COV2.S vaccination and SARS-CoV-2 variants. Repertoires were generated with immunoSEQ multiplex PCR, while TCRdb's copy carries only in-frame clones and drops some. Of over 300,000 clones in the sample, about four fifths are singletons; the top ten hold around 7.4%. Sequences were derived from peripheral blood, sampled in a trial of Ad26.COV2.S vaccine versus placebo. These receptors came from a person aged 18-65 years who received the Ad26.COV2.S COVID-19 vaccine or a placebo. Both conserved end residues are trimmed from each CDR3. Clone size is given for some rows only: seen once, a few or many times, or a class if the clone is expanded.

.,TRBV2,ASSEYGQGTDTQY
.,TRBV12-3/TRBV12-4,ASSDGLGPGYT
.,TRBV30,AWSALGAPEKLF
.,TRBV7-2,ASSWGPGQGGQPQH
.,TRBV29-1,SVEGQGLEQY
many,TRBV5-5,ASSLAGLGPRANYGYT
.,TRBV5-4,ASSLEERGYEQY
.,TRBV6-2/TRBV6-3,ASSYEGGDTEAF
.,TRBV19,ASGLGRIDTDTQY
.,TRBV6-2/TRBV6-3,ASSFPGGYT
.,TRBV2,ASRLSGLTNEKLF
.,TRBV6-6,ASSQLAGAYNEQF
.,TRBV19,ASRKGQGIETQY
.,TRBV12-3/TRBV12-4,ASSQADGTQY
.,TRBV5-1,ASSFWENTEAF
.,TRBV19,ASSIGGNGYT
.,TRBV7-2,ASSLGQSTDTQY
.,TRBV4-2,ASSQGRGTEAF
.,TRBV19,ASSMWGNEQF
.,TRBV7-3,ASSFSYTEAF
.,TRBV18,ASSPVGTGANQPQH
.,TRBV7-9,ASSLVSGTPNEKLF
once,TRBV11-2,ASSLRGQLINQETQY
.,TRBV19,ASSIGDLLGEQF
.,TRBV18,ASSSGGVPYEQY
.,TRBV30,AWNLGGGQPQH
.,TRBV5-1,ASSLNQEGPGELF
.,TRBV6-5,ASTLLQQRNTEAF
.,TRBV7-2,ASSYRAGQGASYEQY
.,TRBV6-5,AAQVSDYSNQPQH
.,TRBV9,ASSVLGGGETQY
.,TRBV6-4,ASSDTGGNTGELF
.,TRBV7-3,ASSLFHNPPGGNTGELF
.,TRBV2,ASSRGIGGYT
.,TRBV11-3,ASSFGTGDIETQY
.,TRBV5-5,ASSLGTGVDPNYGYT
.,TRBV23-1,ASSQFRGTEAF
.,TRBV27,ASSLSGTSGNYLNTGELF
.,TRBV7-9,ASSTYGTSGVGGTDTQY
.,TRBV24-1,ATSSASGSYEQY
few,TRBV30,ATGWGSPLH
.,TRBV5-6,ASSFQGSYEQY
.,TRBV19,ASRKGQIFTEAF
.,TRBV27,ASSLFPDRPSYEQY
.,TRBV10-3,AISEGLAGGLGGTGELF
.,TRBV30,AWEPSNGNTIY
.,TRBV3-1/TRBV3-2,ASSQDLANTQY
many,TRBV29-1,SDRGNTIY
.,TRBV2,ASRGLSELYNEQF
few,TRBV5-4,ASSSQRGGTGELF
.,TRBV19,ASIPQGGDYGYT
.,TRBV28,ASSLSSYNSPLH
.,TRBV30,AWSLPPGRESYEQY
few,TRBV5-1,ASSWGTSGNTGELF